This T cell receptor beta chain was captured in a study of blood T cells in healthy people across ages. Study-level results: Samples with more naive T cells showed higher observed beta diversity. It was held that diversity estimates obtained from one million T cells represented underestimates.

This clonotype was seen more than once but under ten times. Its antigen is currently unknown. The junction departs from the called germline gene at one end, perhaps through a read error. This CDR3 has 14 amino acids. CDR1 is LNHDA and CDR2 is SQIVND in the germline V gene (reference sequence). Using a J-beta primer mix together with a sample-barcoded 5' primer, a second PCR was run for about 7 to 12 cycles. TCRdb independently ran MiXCR on the 5' RACE reads; one entry per CDR3 protein. The sample consists of 500,000 to 550,000 distinct CDR3 sequences, 24% of them appearing once. The sample was also linked to a second study, of T cells of mothers and their children. In that study: Related and unrelated pairs show TCR recombination output that thymic selection shapes similarly.

The origin of this receptor is a boy aged 10-17 years in good health. Specimen: blood. This sequence joins TRBV19 and TRBJ2-5; D uncertain. DNA for the CDR3: TGTGCTAGTAGTATGAGAAGGCAGCAAGAGACCCAGTACTTC. This gives the protein CASSMRRQQETQYF.